This TCR beta chain was sequenced during a study of blood T cell repertoires in COVID-19 (dated by TCRdb to between 2020 and 2021). General notes on the study: Collaborator samples came from the United States, Italy and Spain and covered acute and convalescent phases of COVID-19. The material from the prospective study consisted of cDNA or gDNA derived from T cells, B-cell-depleted T cells, or PBMCs. Subjects who had been exposed to COVID-19, were actively infected with it, or had recovered from it provided the deeply sampled blood TCRbeta repertoires that made up the dataset. The repertoires were released in a freely available public database meant as a resource for research on the immune response to SARS-CoV-2. Samples came from the ongoing ImmuneRACE study (first 160 participants) plus 1,254 subjects from 6 global collaborators. Sample metadata almost always included a de-identified subject ID, COVID-19 status, age in years and sex. HLA class I and class II types, where available, came from metadata supplied by the sample provider rather than from assay-based typing. The research as a whole found: How much clinical and demographic metadata was included differed by source and by participant, and the metadata was provided uncurated.

Trimmed from V: 7 bases; trimmed from J: 4 bases; junction bases lacking a gene match: 5. CDR1 and CDR2 (MNHEY, SVGAGI) derive from the germline V gene. The CDR3 runs 14 amino acids, cysteine and phenylalanine included. Left in the record is the CDR3 DNA by itself, 42 bases read in frame from the first base. The collaborating institutions used their own protocols to collect whole blood in K2EDTA tubes. For TCRbeta analysis, collaborators shipped samples as frozen whole blood, isolated PBMCs, or DNA extracted from either of those sample types. Regarding this clone: What antigen it recognizes has not been identified. The input lacks base qualities; no much larger clone sits a single base away.

TCRbeta CDR3 regions were amplified from genomic DNA by means of the immunoSEQ Assay, a bias-controlled multiplex PCR. The authors processed their data as follows. The number of nucleated cells in each sample was estimated from the amplification of reference gene primers within the assay. To quantify the absolute abundance of each unique TCRbeta CDR3 rearrangement, sequence reads were collapsed and filtered. For each sample, productive Simpson clonality was calculated by taking the square root of Simpson's diversity index across productive rearrangements. TCRdb obtained this table from immuneACCESS and retained in-frame rearrangements with V and J assigned. These tables miss some clones; where compared with another copy, unresolved V genes account for less than half of the shortfall, and the remainder is unexplained. V and J calls and clone size are those listed in that table; D and trimming were worked out from the DNA. This sample holds 150,000 to 200,000 clones; 70% to 90% were observed only once. Around 8.2% of the sample is taken by the ten largest.

The sequence is built from TRBV6-5 and TRBJ1-4; 8 of the junction bases match TRBD1. The sequencing input was peripheral blood. The receptor was isolated from a man aged 55 to 70 with acute or convalescent COVID-19. This receptor carries the CDR3 CASTLRGLNEKLFF. The DNA is TGTGCCAGCACCCTCAGGGGGCTTAATGAAAAACTGTTTTTT.